Detailed here is one TCR beta chain. This clone's antigen is unknown. Base qualities are missing; no much larger clone stands one base away. CDR1 is given as MNHNS and CDR2 as SASEGT, both from the germline V gene. V and J are trimmed by 9 bases and 2 bases, and the gene matches miss 8 bases of the junction. Taken from cysteine to phenylalanine, the CDR3 has 14 residues. The only DNA kept is the CDR3, 42 bases in frame from the first base. The trial excluded patients who had a history of autoimmune disease or who were on systemic immunosuppression. Peripheral blood for TCR sequencing was collected from all dose cohorts at baseline, on cycle 4 day 1, and on cycle 7 day 1. The samples were taken from a phase I, first-in-human, multicenter, open-label dose-escalation trial of ivuxolimab. Adults with locally advanced or metastatic head and neck squamous cell, hepatocellular, melanoma or renal cell carcinoma were enrolled in the trial. Before TCR sequencing, CD4+ T cells and CD8+ T cells were sorted from peripheral blood as separate populations.

To sequence the TCRbeta CDR3 region, genomic DNA was isolated from the sorted cells. The immunoSEQ Assay was used to sequence the TCRbeta CDR3 regions. The table comes from immuneACCESS by way of TCRdb, which keeps in-frame sequences with V and J called. Part of the clones is missing from these tables; in studies checked, under half for an unresolved V gene and the rest for unknown reasons. In all, the sample holds 65,000 to 75,000 clones, and approximately 81% of those were seen once. The ten most abundant clones make up approximately 2% of the sample. These data come from a study of OX40 agonist ivuxolimab in advanced cancers. Concerning the study at large: Ivuxolimab was a fully human IgG2 agonistic monoclonal antibody targeting the costimulatory receptor OX40 (CD134). Intravenous ivuxolimab was administered to patients every 2 weeks at six dose levels: 0.01, 0.1, 0.3, 1.5, 3 and 10 mg/kg. Of the roughly 51 dose-escalation patients, hepatocellular carcinoma was present in roughly 19, melanoma in around 15, renal cell carcinoma in 9 and head and neck cancer in 9. A male proportion of 75% to 85% and a mean age of roughly 55 years, ranging from about 20 to 85, were recorded for the dose-escalation cohort. Patients were allowed to have had prior anti-PD-1, anti-PD-L1 or anti-CTLA-4 therapy, and approximately 39% of the dose-escalation patients had been treated with checkpoint inhibitors. Partial responses occurred in three dose-escalation patients: two with cutaneous melanoma and one with hepatocellular carcinoma. The point of sequencing TCRbeta in the periphery was to test whether ivuxolimab changed TCR sequence diversity and drove clonal T-cell expansion. The monotherapy dose-escalation portion (N of about 50 patients) of the phase I ivuxolimab trial is reported in the paper. Here is what the overall study found, with its caveats: Which antigens the clonally expanded peripheral T cells were specific for was not determined. Low levels of normalized T-cell clonal expansion were also shown by some nonresponding patients. In the 0.1-3.0 mg/kg groups, partial responders had among the lowest normalized peripheral clonal expansion, particularly in CD8+ T cells. Clonal expansion of both CD4+ and CD8+ blood T cells was observed from baseline to week 6 at doses 0.1 to 3.0 mg/kg. On average, CD8+ T cells showed more expanded clones than CD4+ T cells after ivuxolimab.

The sequence derives from an adult with an advanced solid tumor such as melanoma, head and neck, liver or kidney cancer. The chain is made from TRBV6-1 and TRBJ2-3, with TRBD1 matching 7 junction bases. This material consisted of CD4+ or CD8+ T cells sorted from blood, taken in a trial of the OX40 agonist ivuxolimab. The DNA is as follows: TGTGCCAGTGGGCAGGGGGTGTACACAGATACGCAGTATTTT. The encoded protein is CASGQGVYTDTQYF.